The clone carrying this T cell receptor (beta chain) was detected a few times. The sample belongs to a study of T cell clonality in common variable immunodeficiency. This table comes from immunoSEQ multiplex PCR, and its TCRdb copy is limited to in-frame clones, with some not included. The sample includes tens of thousands of clones, none of them occurring once. The sample comprised peripheral blood mononuclear cells. This clonotype was sampled from a person aged 18-70 years in good health.

This CDR3 reads CASSSTGGVGEKLFF. CDR3 bases read: TGTGCCAGCAGCTCGACAGGGGGCGTCGGGGAAAAA. V and J are TRBV7-2 and TRBJ1-4; 10 bases agree with TRBD1. The read finishes 3 residues shy of the CDR3 end, and the germline J gene is used to complete it. CDR1 and CDR2 (germline): SGHTA, FQGNSA. V was pared by 4 bases and J by 8 bases, with 7 bases of the junction left unmatched. The CDR3 is 15 residues long.